This T cell receptor (beta chain) came from a study of shared clonotypes between healthy human individuals. On this clone itself: Its antigen remains unknown.

Data came from immunoSEQ multiplex PCR; TCRdb stores just in-frame clones and leaves some out. This repertoire shows under 700,000 clones, 90% to 95% found once; its top ten account for approximately 0.12%. Study-wide results and caveats: It was anticipated that sequencing depth would influence how many clonotypes donors shared.

Trimming took 1 base from V and 4 from J, leaving 7 bases between them. The CDR3 covers 14 residues. Germline V gene data show CDR1 as MNHEY and CDR2 as SMNVEV (reference sequence). CD45RO-negative, CCR7-positively selected cells formed the naive CD8 fraction, excluding terminally differentiated effector memory CD45RA+ cells. The source of this sequence is a woman aged 25 to 39 in good health. The chain couples TRBV27 to TRBJ2-2; unclear D gene. Sequences were obtained from naive CD8+ T cells sorted from blood. The CDR3 is CASSLWRATGELFF. The DNA of the CDR3 is TGTGCCAGCAGTTTATGGAGAGCCACCGGGGAGCTGTTTTTT.